These T cell receptor beta chains were read from a single sample in a study of metastatic and nonmetastatic thyroid tumors. With MiXCR, TCRdb reprocessed the PCR reads. The data hold over 50,000 clones, with 25% to 30% observed a single time. Input material: blood. Every receptor here comes from a female donor with papillary thyroid cancer or a benign thyroid nodule (not recorded which). Some clones in this sample may be carry-over from other donors' samples. CDR3s include the opening cysteine and the closing phenylalanine or tryptophan. A D gene is named only where the DNA matches it firmly. Clone size is given for some rows only: seen once, a few or many times, or a class if the clone is expanded.

size	length	V	D	J	CDR3	DNA
-	16	TRBV28	TRBD2	TRBJ2-2	CASSSPGLAYTGELFF	TGTGCCAGCAGTTCACCGGGACTAGCGTACACCGGGGAGCTGTTTTTT
-	20	TRBV28	TRBD1	TRBJ2-2	CASSSGGQGFASGYTGELFF	TGTGCCAGCAGTTCTGGGGGACAGGGGTTTGCTAGCGGGTACACCGGGGAGCTGTTTTTT
few	15	TRBV14	TRBD1	TRBJ2-7	CASSPHATGGYEQYF	TGTGCCAGCAGCCCACATGCGACAGGGGGATACGAGCAGTACTTC
few	15	TRBV3-1	-	TRBJ2-7	CASSQVAGGAYEQYF	TGTGCCAGCAGCCAAGTGGCAGGGGGGGCCTACGAGCAGTACTTC
-	15	TRBV4-3	-	TRBJ2-7	CASSQGTNYPYEQYF	TGCGCCAGCAGCCAAGGTACAAACTACCCCTACGAGCAGTACTTC
-	16	TRBV18	TRBD2	TRBJ2-1	CASSPGVSSGINEQFF	TGTGCCAGCTCACCGGGGGTTAGTAGCGGGATTAATGAGCAGTTCTTC
few	13	TRBV11-2	-	TRBJ1-5	CASSPYSNQPQHF	TGTGCCAGCAGCCCTTATAGCAATCAGCCCCAGCATTTT
-	14	TRBV12-3/TRBV12-4	-	TRBJ1-5	CASSPRQDGQPQHF	TGTGCCAGCAGTCCTCGACAGGATGGTCAGCCCCAGCATTTT
few	13	TRBV28	-	TRBJ1-3	CASRIRDAAFSEF	TGTGCCAGCAGGATCCGGGACGCCGCTTTTTCAGAATTT
few	12	TRBV6-1	-	TRBJ2-7	CASSFDRDSGNF	TGTGCCAGCAGCTTCGACAGGGACTCTGGTAACTTC
few	16	TRBV12-3/TRBV12-4	-	TRBJ2-1	CASSLFFVRRYNEQFF	TGTGCCAGCAGTTTATTCTTTGTTCGCAGGTACAATGAACAGTTCTTC
-	16	TRBV20-1	TRBD1	TRBJ1-2	CSARDKGKGAHYGYTF	TGCAGTGCTAGAGATAAGGGGAAGGGGGCTCACTATGGCTACACCTTC
-	13	TRBV20-1	-	TRBJ1-5	CSAREEVYQPQHF	TGCAGTGCTAGAGAGGAAGTGTATCAGCCCCAGCATTTT
few	14	TRBV20-1	TRBD1	TRBJ1-5	CSAAPDRGDQPQHF	TGCAGTGCGGCCCCCGACAGGGGAGACCAGCCCCAGCATTTT
once	14	TRBV6-2/TRBV6-3	-	TRBJ1-2	CASAEGDKVRGYTF	TGTGCCAGCGCTGAAGGCGACAAGGTACGAGGCTACACCTTC
-	12	TRBV27	-	TRBJ2-1	CASSLSMKEQFF	TGTGCCAGCAGTTTATCGATGAAGGAGCAGTTCTTC
few	14	TRBV28	-	TRBJ2-3	CASAYLQGTDTQYF	TGTGCCAGCGCGTACCTTCAGGGCACAGATACGCAGTATTTT
few	13	TRBV20-1	-	TRBJ2-1	CSVPRVGTGEQFF	TGCAGTGTCCCGCGCGTCGGGACTGGTGAGCAGTTCTTC
few	14	TRBV6-1	-	TRBJ2-7	CASSKAWDSYEQYF	TGTGCCAGCAGTAAGGCCTGGGATTCCTACGAGCAGTACTTC
few	16	TRBV12-3/TRBV12-4	TRBD2	TRBJ2-3	CASGGLAGVPPDTQYF	TGTGCCAGCGGGGGACTAGCGGGAGTCCCCCCAGATACGCAGTATTTT
-	16	TRBV5-6	TRBD2	TRBJ2-2	CASSFFRREGTGELFF	TGTGCCAGCAGCTTTTTTCGGCGGGAGGGCACCGGGGAGCTGTTTTTT
-	12	TRBV27	-	TRBJ2-7	CASRGAFYEQYF	TGTGCCAGCCGCGGGGCGTTCTACGAGCAGTACTTC
medium-sized	15	TRBV2	TRBD2	TRBJ2-2	CASRREGLAAGELFF	TGTGCCAGCAGAAGAGAAGGACTAGCGGCCGGGGAGCTGTTTTTT
once	14	TRBV5-1	TRBD1	TRBJ2-7	CASRTGDRAYEQYF	TGCGCCAGCAGGACCGGGGACAGGGCCTACGAGCAGTACTTC
few	17	TRBV11-2	-	TRBJ2-1	CASSLTAGSSSYNEQFF	TGTGCCAGCAGCTTGACAGCGGGTTCAAGCTCCTACAATGAGCAGTTCTTC
-	13	TRBV12-3/TRBV12-4	-	TRBJ2-2	CASTTPGTGELFF	TGTGCCAGCACCACCCCCGGGACCGGGGAGCTGTTTTTT
-	14	TRBV5-1	TRBD1	TRBJ1-2	CASSGQGAADGYTF	TGCGCCAGCAGCGGACAGGGGGCGGCAGATGGCTACACCTTC
many	15	TRBV2	TRBD1	TRBJ1-5	CASSAQGGSNQPQHF	TGTGCCAGCAGTGCCCAGGGGGGTAGCAATCAGCCCCAGCATTTT
-	15	TRBV7-8	TRBD1	TRBJ1-2	CASSARTGGAGGYTF	TGTGCCAGCAGCGCCCGAACAGGGGGCGCGGGTGGCTACACCTTC
-	14	TRBV5-1	-	TRBJ2-7	CASSWGWDTYEQYF	TGCGCCAGCAGCTGGGGGTGGGATACCTACGAGCAGTACTTC
few	14	TRBV30	-	TRBJ2-6	CAWKQGSGANVLTF	TGTGCCTGGAAACAGGGCTCTGGGGCCAACGTCCTGACTTTC
few	15	TRBV6-1	TRBD1	TRBJ1-2	CASSFTQGAQTGYTF	TGTGCCAGCAGTTTCACACAGGGGGCGCAGACCGGCTACACCTTC
few	15	TRBV6-4	-	TRBJ2-6	CASSERDSGANVLTF	TGTGCCAGCAGTGAAAGAGACTCTGGGGCCAACGTCCTGACTTTC
few	18	TRBV6-1	TRBD1	TRBJ2-6	CASSEWGRGLGGANVLTF	TGTGCCAGCAGTGAATGGGGCAGGGGGCTAGGTGGGGCCAACGTCCTGACTTTC
few	14	TRBV20-1	-	TRBJ2-7	CSASPGTSVHEQYF	TGCAGTGCTAGTCCCGGGACTTCAGTCCACGAGCAGTACTTC
-	15	TRBV6-1	TRBD2	TRBJ2-2	CASSSGTTNTGELFF	TGTGCCAGCAGCTCCGGGACTACTAACACCGGGGAGCTGTTTTTT
few	15	TRBV11-1	TRBD2	TRBJ2-1	CASSTLSGAFSEQFF	TGTGCCAGCAGCACCCTTAGCGGGGCGTTTTCTGAGCAGTTCTTC
few	15	TRBV27	-	TRBJ2-2	CASSLVQGRPGELFF	TGTGCCAGCAGTTTAGTCCAGGGCCGTCCCGGGGAGCTGTTTTTT
few	14	TRBV6-1	-	TRBJ2-7	CASSVAGVSYEQYF	TGTGCCAGCAGTGTGGCAGGGGTCTCCTACGAGCAGTACTTC
-	11	TRBV19	-	TRBJ2-7	CASSPGYEQYF	TGTGCCAGTAGTCCGGGCTACGAGCAGTACTTC
-	16	TRBV20-1	-	TRBJ2-7	CSASDSFLDPRYEQYF	TGCAGTGCTAGCGACAGTTTTTTGGATCCTCGCTACGAGCAGTACTTC
-	14	TRBV28	-	TRBJ2-1	CASSLSWGANEQFF	TGTGCCAGCAGTTTATCTTGGGGGGCCAATGAGCAGTTCTTC
few	13	TRBV12-3/TRBV12-4	TRBD2	TRBJ2-1	CASLAGPKNEQFF	TGTGCCAGTCTAGCGGGGCCGAAGAATGAGCAGTTCTTC
few	16	TRBV6-6	-	TRBJ2-2	CASSYRNSENTGELFF	TGTGCCAGCAGTTATCGGAATAGCGAGAACACCGGGGAGCTGTTTTTT
medium-sized	15	TRBV6-1	TRBD1	TRBJ2-7	CASIADWDRAYEQYF	TGTGCCAGCATCGCAGATTGGGACAGGGCCTACGAGCAGTACTTC
few	16	TRBV12-3/TRBV12-4	-	TRBJ1-3	CASSFLSGGSGNTIYF	TGTGCCAGCAGTTTTCTTTCTGGGGGATCAGGAAACACCATATATTTT
-	16	TRBV11-1	TRBD2	TRBJ2-7	CASSSGTSGRSYEQYF	TGTGCCAGCAGCTCGGGGACTAGCGGGCGGTCCTACGAGCAGTACTTC
few	13	TRBV6-5	-	TRBJ2-7	CASSHGPTYEQYF	TGTGCCAGCAGTCACGGACCCACCTACGAGCAGTACTTC